The 2 T cell receptor beta chains below come from one sample, sequenced in a study of blood T cells in healthy people across ages. A second PCR, run for about 7 to 11 cycles, used a sample-barcoded 5' primer plus a J-beta primer mix. TCRdb independently ran MiXCR on the 5' RACE reads; one entry per CDR3 protein. The repertoire consists of more than 700,000 distinct CDR3 sequences, with about 55% occurring once and the leading ten covering 41%. Sequenced input: blood. The receptor set was obtained from a man aged 80 or over in good health.

The chain employs TRBV7-2 and TRBJ2-3; D is possibly TRBD1 or TRBD2 (5 bases each). This CDR3 region has 13 residues. V was pared by 4 bases and J by 14 bases, with 19 bases between. From germline, CDR1 is SGHTA and CDR2 FQGNSA. CDR3 nucleotides: TGTGCCAGCAGCTCATGGGGACCAGGAGACGCGTATTTT. Translating gives CASSSWGPGDAYF.

The chain employs TRBV6-5 and TRBJ2-3; possibly TRBD2 for D (5 bases). From germline, CDR1 is MNHEY and CDR2 SVGAGI. Trimming cost V 4 bases and J 0 bases, with 11 bases left between them. The CDR3 has 15 residues. For the CDR3, the DNA is TGTGCCAGCAGTTCCCCTAGCAGTAGCACAGATACGCAGTATTTT. Amino acids: CASSSPSSSTDTQYF.